This T cell receptor beta chain originates from a study of identical twins. Study results and caveats: For cord blood, abundant beta clonotypes had fewer insertions, unlike memory repertoires, which showed none.

As to this clonotype: Its antigen is not identified.

The CDR3 length is 14 residues. Between the trimmed V and J ends, which lost 4 bases and 5 bases, there was a span of 16 bases. Germline loops: CDR1 DFQATT, CDR2 SNEGSKA (reference sequence). Template switching introduced a universal primer site, and the cDNA bore unique molecular identifiers. MiXCR, applied by TCRdb to the 5' RACE reads, yields one record per CDR3 protein. Among hundreds of thousands of distinct CDR3 sequences listed, around 20% were seen once. This sample also appeared in a second study, on T cells expressing NK-cell markers. That source reports: The authors derived TCR beta repertoires from sorted CD3+CD56+NKG2C+, CD3+CD56+NKG2C- and CD3+CD56-NKG2C+ T cells.

This receptor was taken from a woman between 18 and 30 years old in good health. The chain has TRBV20-1 and TRBJ2-3; D is undetermined. The sample was PBMCs. CDR3 in amino acids: CSAKRGVELDTQYF. The CDR3 nucleotides read TGCAGTGCTAAAAGAGGAGTGGAGCTAGATACGCAGTATTTT.